Each of the 27 T cell receptor beta chains below was sequenced from the same sample in a study of CD8 T cells in Susac syndrome. When the RNA was reverse transcribed, random hexamers were used with an input of roughly 0.45 to 1 ug. TCRdb itself ran the immunoSEQ multiplex PCR reads through MiXCR, one entry per CDR3 protein. Among about 250,000 distinct CDR3 sequences listed, roughly 95% were seen once. Sequencing input: CD4+ T cells from PBMCs. The receptor source for this set is a human donor with multiple sclerosis.

The chain joins TRBV7-9 to TRBJ2-3; 9 bases align to TRBD1. The length of the CDR3 is 15 residues. Germline loops: CDR1 SEHNR, CDR2 FQNEAQ (reference sequence). After removal of 4 bases from V and 6 bases from J, the junction contained 8 bases not matched to a gene. CDR3 DNA sequence: TGTGCCAGCAGCTCCGGGACAGGGACCGTTGATACGCAGTATTTT. Translating it yields CASSSGTGTVDTQYF.

This clonotype was seen a handful of times. J is TRBJ2-2 and V is TRBV5-4; D possibly corresponds to TRBD2 (6 bases). The CDR3 runs 13 residues. V lost 5 bases to trimming and J lost 7 bases, with 12 bases between them. CDR1 is SGHNT, CDR2 YYREEE, per germline (reference sequence). CDR3 region: CASSYRRGGELFF. The CDR3 coding sequence is TGTGCCAGCAGTTATCGGCGGGGCGGGGAGCTGTTTTTT.

The gene calls are TRBV6-6 and TRBJ1-1, with 7 bases fitting TRBD1. The CDR3 contains 15 residues. Germline CDR1 reads MNHNY; CDR2 reads SVGAGI (reference sequence). V dropped 6 bases and J dropped 1; count of bases not matched to a gene: 8. The DNA of the CDR3 is TGTGCCAGCAGGCAACTGACAGGGAAGAACACTGAAGCTTTCTTT. It is translated as CASRQLTGKNTEAFF.

The chain recombines TRBV27 with TRBJ1-2; 7 bases agree with TRBD1. V trimming: 6 bases; J trimming: 4 bases; junction bases outside the gene matches: 11. Germline CDR1 is MNHEY and CDR2 is SMNVEV (reference sequence). This CDR3 region has 15 residues. CDR3 sequence: CASRPLTGLIYGYTF. CDR3 coding DNA: TGTGCCAGCAGACCCCTGACAGGGCTTATCTATGGCTACACCTTC.

For the CDR3, the DNA is TGTGCCAGCAGTGTCCTAGCTGGGGAGACCCAGTACTTC. Encoded protein: CASSVLAGETQYF. The chain is built from TRBV6-1 and TRBJ2-5; D is possibly TRBD2 (5 bases). CDR3 length: 13 amino acids. Trimming stripped 4 bases from V and 5 bases from J, with 11 bases between. CDR1 is MNHNS, CDR2 SASEGT, per germline.

The V call is TRBV3-1, the J call TRBJ1-1; no reliable D call. The germline V and J ends were trimmed by 1 base and 1 base, with 7 bases remaining between them. The CDR3 has 14 residues. Germline lookup yields CDR1 LGHDT and CDR2 YNNKEL (reference sequence). The chain's CDR3 is CASSQARRNTEAFF. The CDR3 DNA follows: TGTGCCAGCAGCCAAGCAAGGAGGAACACTGAAGCTTTCTTT.

This chain connects TRBV12-3 or TRBV12-4 to TRBJ1-1, with D hard to call. The CDR3 contains 15 residues. V dropped 6 bases and J dropped 0 bases, with 14 bases sitting between them. The CDR3 loop reads CASRTGDLVNTEAFF. For the CDR3, the DNA is TGTGCCAGCAGAACCGGAGACCTCGTGAACACTGAAGCTTTCTTT.

The genes are TRBV3-1 and TRBJ1-1; 7 bases agree with TRBD1. Per the germline V gene, CDR1 is LGHDT and CDR2 is YNNKEL (reference sequence). This CDR3 has 15 residues. Unmatched junction bases numbered 6, after V lost 0 bases and J lost 5 bases. The CDR3 sequence: CASSQEFRGRTEAFF. Here the CDR3 DNA reads TGTGCCAGCAGCCAAGAGTTCAGGGGGAGAACTGAAGCTTTCTTT.

The chain links TRBV11-3 to TRBJ2-3; a possible D gene is TRBD1 (6 bases). Trimming took off 0 bases at V and 2 bases at J, with 9 bases between the two ends. Germline loops: CDR1 SGHNT, CDR2 YENEEA. The CDR3 has 15 residues. The CDR3 loop reads CASSLDRQDTDTQYF. The CDR3 nucleotides are TGTGCCAGCAGCTTAGATCGACAGGACACAGATACGCAGTATTTT.

V and J are TRBV24-1 and TRBJ1-1; D perhaps matches TRBD1 (5 bases). Trimming took off 4 bases at V and 5 bases at J, with 10 bases between the two ends. Germline assignment: CDR1 KGHDR and CDR2 SFDVKD. The CDR3 length is 13 residues. CDR3 coding DNA: TGTGCCACCAGTGAAGTGGGGGGAACTGAAGCTTTCTTT. Protein product: CATSEVGGTEAFF.

The CDR3 sequence: CASSQRAAGTPMNTEAFF. The CDR3, as DNA: TGCGCCAGCAGCCAACGAGCGGCCGGGACTCCAATGAACACTGAAGCTTTCTTT. The gene calls are TRBV4-1 and TRBJ1-1, with TRBD1 as a possible D gene (5 bases). The germline gives CDR1 MGHRA, CDR2 YSYEKL. Trimming pared 2 bases from V and 0 bases from J, leaving 19 bases between. The CDR3 sequence is 18 residues long.

CDR3 protein: CASTKDSTNTEAFF. The CDR3 region has the DNA TGTGCCAGCACCAAGGACAGTACGAACACTGAAGCTTTCTTT. V and J are TRBV6-6 and TRBJ1-1, with D possibly being TRBD1 (6 bases). From germline, CDR1 is MNHNY and CDR2 SVGAGI (reference sequence). The CDR3 is 14 residues long. Trimming removed 7 bases from V and 1 base from J, with 13 bases in between.

This chain joins TRBV5-4 and TRBJ1-3; perhaps TRBD1 as D (5 bases). CDR1 and CDR2 from the germline V gene are SGHNT and YYREEE (reference sequence). This CDR3 spans 16 amino acids. Trimming removed 3 bases at V and 6 bases at J, with 19 bases between. CDR3 protein: CASSSGPKLRENTIYF. The DNA for the CDR3 is TGTGCCAGCAGCTCGGGACCAAAGCTAAGGGAAAACACCATATATTTT.

The chain combines TRBV12-3 or TRBV12-4 with TRBJ1-4; the D is unclear. CDR3 length equals 15 residues. Trimming left V 7 bases short and J 6 bases short, with 18 bases between. This CDR3 is CASTWWGRKDEKLFF. DNA for the CDR3: TGTGCCAGCACATGGTGGGGTCGGAAGGATGAAAAACTGTTTTTT.

The gene calls are TRBV30 and TRBJ2-5; D remains ambiguous. Germline assignment: CDR1 GTSNPN and CDR2 SVGIG (reference sequence). V dropped 2 bases and J dropped 5 bases, with 9 bases sitting between them. The CDR3 has 12 residues. The CDR3 bases are TGTGCCTGGAGTCCAAGTAGGGAGACCCAGTACTTC. This codes for CAWSPSRETQYF.

The rearrangement uses TRBV29-1 and TRBJ1-2; 7 nucleotides match TRBD1. The CDR3 sequence is 14 residues long. Trimming cost V 3 bases and J 4 bases; bases outside gene matches: 8. Germline-derived CDR1 and CDR2 are SQVTM and ANQGSEA. CDR3 in DNA: TGCAGCGTTGAGGGTCAGGGGGGGAGCTATGGCTACACCTTC. Translation gives CSVEGQGGSYGYTF.

This chain joins TRBV11-2 and TRBJ1-5; D is unclear. The CDR3 is 13 amino acids. V was shortened by 5 bases and J by 6 bases, with 11 bases between the two germline ends. The V gene's germline CDR1 is SGHAT and CDR2 FQNNGV. Written as DNA, the CDR3 is TGTGCCAGCAGCCTGAGGCCTGGTCAGCCCCAGCATTTT. It is translated as CASSLRPGQPQHF.

The chain's CDR3 is CASSSVLRTSNEPSTDTQYF. CDR3 coding DNA: TGTGCCAGCAGCTCAGTCTTGCGGACGTCTAACGAACCTAGCACAGATACGCAGTATTTT. The gene calls are TRBV3-1 and TRBJ2-3; no definite D call. Germline-derived CDR1 and CDR2 are LGHDT and YNNKEL (reference sequence). This CDR3 comprises 20 residues. Trimming cost V 5 bases and J 0 bases, with 27 bases left between them.

The chain carries TRBV15 and TRBJ2-6; D could derive from TRBD1 or TRBD2 (6 bases each). This CDR3 is built from 16 residues. Deletions cut 4 bases from V and 1 base from J, with 11 bases between. Germline V lookup: CDR1 LNHNV, CDR2 YYDKDF (reference sequence). CDR3 nucleotides: TGTGCCACCAGCACAGGGGAGGCATCTGGGGCCAACGTCCTGACTTTC. Amino acid sequence: CATSTGEASGANVLTF.

The gene calls are TRBV30 and TRBJ1-1; no reliable D call. V lost 3 bases, J lost 3 bases, and 11 bases lay in between. Per germline, CDR1 GTSNPN and CDR2 SVGIG (reference sequence). This CDR3 has 13 amino acids. This chain's CDR3 is CAWSRILDTEAFF. The CDR3 nucleotides are TGTGCCTGGAGCAGGATTTTGGACACTGAAGCTTTCTTT.

This clonotype was seen a single time. The genes are TRBV29-1 and TRBJ2-7, with 8 bases identical to TRBD2. Per germline, CDR1 SQVTM and CDR2 ANQGSEA. Unmatched junction bases numbered 7, after V lost 4 bases and J lost 5 bases. This CDR3 contains 13 residues. In DNA form, the CDR3 reads TGCAGCGTTGGGCGGGGGGACTTGGACGAGCAGTACTTC. Translation gives CSVGRGDLDEQYF.

DNA of the CDR3: TGTGCCAGCAGCTGGGGACAGGGTTTTGGCTATGGCTACACCTTC. This codes for CASSWGQGFGYGYTF. The gene calls are TRBV11-2 and TRBJ1-2, with 9 bases lining up with TRBD1. The CDR3 length is 15 residues. The ends lost 4 bases at V and 4 bases at J; junction bases unmatched: 7. Looked up from germline, CDR1 is SGHAT and CDR2 is FQNNGV.

The chain combines TRBV15 with TRBJ2-7; 8 bases map to TRBD2. Germline V gene lookup returns CDR1 LNHNV and CDR2 YYDKDF (reference sequence). With 3 bases clipped from V and 4 bases from J, the junction kept 2 bases outside the gene matches. The CDR3 covers 13 residues. The CDR3 protein is CATSRGTSYEQYF. CDR3 nucleotides: TGTGCCACCAGCAGGGGGACTAGTTACGAGCAGTACTTC.

V is TRBV9 and J is TRBJ1-1; unclear D gene. Germline V gene lookup returns CDR1 SGDLS and CDR2 YYNGEE. V was clipped by 2 bases and J by 0 bases, with 5 bases between them. The CDR3 sequence is 13 residues long. Here the CDR3 DNA reads TGTGCCAGCAGCGTCGCAATGAACACTGAAGCTTTCTTT. Its protein is CASSVAMNTEAFF.

The V and J genes are TRBV30 and TRBJ2-7; 7 positions match TRBD2. The CDR3 runs 14 residues. V lost 4 bases to trimming and J lost 0 bases; unmatched junction nucleotides: 6. Germline V gives CDR1 GTSNPN, CDR2 SVGIG (reference sequence). DNA for the CDR3: TGTGCCTGGAAACTAGCGCCAAGCTCCTACGAGCAGTACTTC. It codes for CAWKLAPSSYEQYF.

This rearrangement joins TRBV7-2 to TRBJ2-1, with 10 positions matching TRBD1. This CDR3 is built from 14 residues. V was clipped by 1 base and J by 8 bases; unmatched bases: 2. The germline V gene encodes CDR1 SGHTA and CDR2 FQGNSA. For the CDR3, the DNA is TGTGCCAGCAGCTTAGGGGACAGGGGCGATGAGCAGTTCTTC. This translates into CASSLGDRGDEQFF.

The chain carries TRBV24-1 and TRBJ2-2; D uncertain. Deletions cut 6 bases from V and 9 bases from J, with 7 bases between. Germline V gene lookup returns CDR1 KGHDR and CDR2 SFDVKD. CDR3 length: 11 amino acids. The CDR3 coding sequence is TGTGCCACCAGTAGTCTCCGGGAGCTGTTTTTT. This encodes CATSSLRELFF.